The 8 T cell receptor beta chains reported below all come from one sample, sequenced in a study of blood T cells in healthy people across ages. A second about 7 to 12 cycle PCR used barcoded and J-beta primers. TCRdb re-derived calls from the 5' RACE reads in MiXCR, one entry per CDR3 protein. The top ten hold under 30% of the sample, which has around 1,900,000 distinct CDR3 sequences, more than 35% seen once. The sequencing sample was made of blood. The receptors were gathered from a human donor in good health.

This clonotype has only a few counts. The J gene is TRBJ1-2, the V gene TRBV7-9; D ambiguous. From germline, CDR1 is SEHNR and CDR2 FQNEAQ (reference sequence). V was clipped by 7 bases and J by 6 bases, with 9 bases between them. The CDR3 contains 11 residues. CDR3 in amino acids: CASIDGDGYTF. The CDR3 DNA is TGTGCCAGCATTGATGGTGATGGCTACACCTTC.

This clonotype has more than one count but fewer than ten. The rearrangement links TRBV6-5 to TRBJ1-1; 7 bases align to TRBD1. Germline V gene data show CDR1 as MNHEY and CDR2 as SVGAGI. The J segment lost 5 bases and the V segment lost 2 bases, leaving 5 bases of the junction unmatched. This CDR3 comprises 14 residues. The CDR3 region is CASSYDRDLTEAFF. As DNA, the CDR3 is TGTGCCAGCAGTTACGACAGGGACCTGACTGAAGCTTTCTTT.

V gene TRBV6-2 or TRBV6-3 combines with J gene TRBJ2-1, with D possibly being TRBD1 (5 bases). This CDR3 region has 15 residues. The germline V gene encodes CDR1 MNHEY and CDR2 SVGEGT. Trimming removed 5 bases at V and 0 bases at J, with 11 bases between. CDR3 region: CASSPTDISYNEQFF. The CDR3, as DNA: TGTGCCAGCAGTCCCACGGACATCTCCTACAATGAGCAGTTCTTC.

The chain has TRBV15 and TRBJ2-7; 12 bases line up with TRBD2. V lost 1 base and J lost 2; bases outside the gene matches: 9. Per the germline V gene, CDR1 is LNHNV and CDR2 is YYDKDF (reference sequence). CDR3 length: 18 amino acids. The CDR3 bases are TGTGCCACCAGCAGAGGTGTCGGCTCTAGCGGGGGGGCCTACGAGCAGTACTTC. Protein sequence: CATSRGVGSSGGAYEQYF.

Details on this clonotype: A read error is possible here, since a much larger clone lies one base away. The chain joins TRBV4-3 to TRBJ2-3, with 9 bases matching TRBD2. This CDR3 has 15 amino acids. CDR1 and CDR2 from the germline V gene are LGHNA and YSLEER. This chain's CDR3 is CASSQGAGGTDMQYF. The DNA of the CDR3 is TGCGCCAGCAGCCAGGGAGCGGGAGGCACAGATATGCAGTATTTT.

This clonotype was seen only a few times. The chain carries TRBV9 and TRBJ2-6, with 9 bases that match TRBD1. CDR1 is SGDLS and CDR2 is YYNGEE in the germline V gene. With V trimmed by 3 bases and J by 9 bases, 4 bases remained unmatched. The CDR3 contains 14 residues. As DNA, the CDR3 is TGTGCCAGCAGCGCGCCGGGACAGGGCAACGTCCTGACTTTC. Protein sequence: CASSAPGQGNVLTF.

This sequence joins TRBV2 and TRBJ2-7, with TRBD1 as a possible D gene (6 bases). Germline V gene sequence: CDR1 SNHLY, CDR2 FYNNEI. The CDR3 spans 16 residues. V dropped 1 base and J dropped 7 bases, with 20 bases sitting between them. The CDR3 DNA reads TGTGCCAGCAGTGAAGAGGCCGGGACATACCTCCGGGAGCAGTACTTC. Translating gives CASSEEAGTYLREQYF.

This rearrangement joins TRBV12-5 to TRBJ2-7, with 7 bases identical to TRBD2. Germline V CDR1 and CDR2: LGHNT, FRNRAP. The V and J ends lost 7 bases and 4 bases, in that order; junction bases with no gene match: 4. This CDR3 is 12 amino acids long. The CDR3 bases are TGTGCTAGTGCCCTGGGGGGGTACGAGCAGTACTTC. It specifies CASALGGYEQYF. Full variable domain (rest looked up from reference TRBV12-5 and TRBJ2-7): DARVTQTPRHKVTEMGQEVTMRCQPILGHNTVFWYRQTMMQGLELLAYFRNRAPLDDSGMPKDRFSAEMPDATLATLKIQPSEPRDSAVYFCASALGGYEQYFGPGTRLTVT.